These 30 T cell receptor beta chains share one sample of origin, sequenced in a study of T cell responses to AZD1222 COVID-19 vaccine. Method: immunoSEQ multiplex PCR; TCRdb's copy keeps in-frame clones and lacks some. In the table there are 150,000 to 200,000 clones, approximately 95% of which are singletons. The specimen comprised peripheral blood, sampled on day 0 of AZD1222 vaccination. These receptors were taken from an adult in good health.

The rearrangement joins TRBV5-1 to TRBJ1-2, with 7 bases lining up with TRBD1. Trimming took 4 bases from V and 9 from J; bases not matched to a gene: 12. Germline V gene data show CDR1 as SGHRS and CDR2 as YFSETQ. This CDR3 spans 14 amino acids. CDR3 in DNA: TGCGCCAGCAGCCCTCTCTCGACAGGGATGAGCTACACCTTC. This translates into CASSPLSTGMSYTF.

The chain is built from TRBV10-1 and TRBJ2-1; the D gene could be TRBD1 or TRBD2 (6 bases each). The V gene's germline CDR1 is WNHNN and CDR2 SYGVQD (reference sequence). CDR3 length: 14 amino acids. V shed 2 bases and J shed 7 bases, with 12 bases lying between them. The DNA of the CDR3 is TGCGCCAGCAGTGAGGGGGGGCAGGGGAATGAGCAGTTCTTC. Translation gives CASSEGGQGNEQFF.

The chain is built from TRBV25-1 and TRBJ2-1; D call uncertain. Germline CDR1 reads MGHDK; CDR2 reads SYGVNS. CDR3 length: 15 amino acids. The V end was cut by 8 bases, the J end by 2 bases, with 16 bases between. The CDR3 nucleotides read TGTGCCAGCGGCAGTCTCGATCACCCCTACAATGAGCAGTTCTTC. This encodes CASGSLDHPYNEQFF. The whole variable domain, remainder taken from reference TRBV25-1 and TRBJ2-1, is EADIYQTPRYLVIGTGKKITLECSQTMGHDKMYWYQQDPGMELHLIHYSYGVNSTEKGDLSSESTVSRIRTEHFPLTLESARPSHTSQYLCASGSLDHPYNEQFFGPGTRLTVL.

The chain recombines TRBV6-1 with TRBJ1-2, with D hard to call. The CDR3 loop spans 15 amino acids. The germline gives CDR1 MNHNS, CDR2 SASEGT. The V end lost 1 base, the J end lost 4 bases, and 13 bases lay between the germline ends. CDR3 coding DNA: TGTGCCAGCAGTGAAGTATTCGGGGAAGGCTATGGCTACACCTTC. It translates to CASSEVFGEGYGYTF.

There are a few counts of this clone. This chain links TRBV9 with TRBJ2-1, with 11 bases matching TRBD2. Germline V gene sequence: CDR1 SGDLS, CDR2 YYNGEE. V was pared by 4 bases and J by 3 bases, with 6 bases of the junction left unmatched. This CDR3 has 16 amino acids. The CDR3 DNA is TGTGCCAGCAGCCGTTCTAGCGGGGGGAACTACAATGAGCAGTTCTTC. It is translated as CASSRSSGGNYNEQFF.

The V call is TRBV24-1, the J call TRBJ2-7; 11 bases map to TRBD1. CDR3 length equals 15 residues. J gave up 6 bases and V 5 bases, and 8 bases lay outside the gene matches. The germline V gene has CDR1 KGHDR and CDR2 SFDVKD. CDR3 sequence reads: CATSAGTGGGGEQYF. The DNA for the CDR3 is TGTGCCACCAGTGCCGGGACAGGGGGTGGAGGCGAGCAGTACTTC.

V and J are TRBV7-9 and TRBJ1-6; D remains unclear. From germline, CDR1 is SEHNR and CDR2 FQNEAQ (reference sequence). V shed 6 bases and J shed 5 bases, with 14 bases lying between them. The CDR3 is 15 amino acids. CDR3 sequence (DNA): TGTGCCAGCAGGCCATCCGAGGCCCATAATTCACCCCTCCACTTT. Translating it yields CASRPSEAHNSPLHF.

The chain joins TRBV27 to TRBJ1-6; D possibly corresponds to TRBD1 (5 bases). Germline V gives CDR1 MNHEY, CDR2 SMNVEV (reference sequence). The CDR3 runs to 13 residues. V was shortened by 10 bases and J by 14 bases, with 21 bases between the two germline ends. The CDR3 here is CATKAVLLGALHF. The CDR3 coding sequence is TGTGCCACCAAGGCAGTCCTTTTGGGGGCCCTCCACTTT.

This clone has a handful of counts. The chain is built from TRBV29-1 and TRBJ1-2; the match to TRBD1 covers 10 bases. The CDR3 is 13 amino acids. V was clipped by 6 bases and J by 6 bases; unmatched bases: 7. Per germline, CDR1 SQVTM and CDR2 ANQGSEA. CDR3 coding DNA: TGCAGCGTGCCCGACAGGGGGCTCGATGGCTACACCTTC. Translating gives CSVPDRGLDGYTF. Complete variable domain (other parts from reference TRBV29-1 and TRBJ1-2): SAVISQKPSRDICQRGTSLTIQCQVDSQVTMMFWYRQQPGQSLTLIATANQGSEATYESGFVIDKFPISRPNLTFSTLTVSNMSPEDSSIYLCSVPDRGLDGYTFGSGTRLTVV.

V gene TRBV12-5 combines with J gene TRBJ1-2; D is possibly TRBD1 (5 bases). CDR1 is LGHNT, CDR2 FRNRAP, per germline. This CDR3 has 14 amino acids. V was trimmed by 6 bases and J by 4 bases, leaving 15 bases between them. CDR3 region: CASGPEGQGYGYTF. The CDR3 DNA sequence: TGTGCTAGTGGCCCCGAAGGTCAGGGCTATGGCTACACCTTC. Full variable domain (remainder filled in from reference TRBV12-5 and TRBJ1-2): DARVTQTPRHKVTEMGQEVTMRCQPILGHNTVFWYRQTMMQGLELLAYFRNRAPLDDSGMPKDRFSAEMPDATLATLKIQPSEPRDSAVYFCASGPEGQGYGYTFGSGTRLTVV.

CDR3 in amino acids: CASSQWTSDTDTQYF. The CDR3 DNA is TGTGCCAGCAGCCAATGGACTAGCGACACAGATACGCAGTATTTT. This chain links TRBV5-4 with TRBJ2-3; 9 bases align to TRBD2. This CDR3 spans 15 amino acids. Germline assignment: CDR1 SGHNT and CDR2 YYREEE (reference sequence). The ends lost 4 bases at V and 2 bases at J; junction bases unmatched: 5.

V and J are TRBV2 and TRBJ2-1; possible D gene TRBD1, 5 bases. V lost 2 bases and J lost 0, with 11 bases in between. Germline V gives CDR1 SNHLY, CDR2 FYNNEI. This CDR3 has 16 residues. CDR3 nucleotides: TGTGCCAGCAGTGAATTGGGCGGACACTCCTACAATGAGCAGTTCTTC. It encodes CASSELGGHSYNEQFF.

The CDR3 here is CASSLDEDYTF. DNA for the CDR3: TGTGCCAGCAGCTTGGACGAGGACTACACCTTC. The V and J genes are TRBV5-6 and TRBJ1-2; D gene uncertain. Germline CDR1 is SGHDT and CDR2 is YYEEEE. The CDR3 has 11 residues. V was pared by 0 bases and J by 10 bases, with 7 bases between.

This chain uses TRBV19 with TRBJ1-1; D gene unclear. Germline CDR1 reads LNHDA; CDR2 reads SQIVND (reference sequence). The CDR3 has 14 amino acids. V was clipped by 4 bases and J by 1 base, with 10 bases between them. DNA for the CDR3: TGTGCCAGTAGTACCTACGACCCGAACACTGAAGCTTTCTTT. Translating it yields CASSTYDPNTEAFF. The full variable domain, completed using reference TRBV19 and TRBJ1-1, is DGGITQSPKYLFRKEGQNVTLSCEQNLNHDAMYWYRQDPGQGLRLIYYSQIVNDFQKGDIAEGYSVSREKKESFPLTVTSAQKNPTAFYLCASSTYDPNTEAFFGQGTRLTVV.

This chain uses TRBV18 with TRBJ1-1, with a possible D match to TRBD1 (5 bases). This CDR3 is built from 14 residues. CDR1 and CDR2 (germline): KGHSH, LQKENI. With 1 base removed from V and 4 bases from J, the gap between germline ends came to 10 bases. CDR3 amino acids: CASSPLEGTTEAFF. CDR3 sequence (DNA): TGTGCCAGCTCACCACTTGAGGGGACCACTGAAGCTTTCTTT.

The V call is TRBV7-8, the J call TRBJ1-4; D uncertain. Trimming shortened V by 4 bases and J by 10 bases, and 19 bases separated the two germline ends. Looked up from germline, CDR1 is SGHVS and CDR2 is FQNEAQ. The CDR3 totals 15 residues. The chain's CDR3 is CASSYSEAGSGKLFF. The CDR3 DNA sequence: TGTGCCAGCAGCTACTCAGAAGCGGGCTCTGGAAAACTGTTTTTT.

This chain connects TRBV7-9 to TRBJ1-5; D unclear. Trimming took off 1 base at V and 3 bases at J, with 13 bases between the two ends. CDR1 is SEHNR and CDR2 is FQNEAQ in the germline V gene (reference sequence). This CDR3 region has 16 residues. The CDR3 nucleotides read TGTGCCAGCAGCTTAGGGAGGGCCACGGTCAATCAGCCCCAGCATTTT. Translation: CASSLGRATVNQPQHF.

This chain connects TRBV5-1 to TRBJ2-2; D not certain. V was pared by 4 bases and J by 3 bases, with 16 bases between. The CDR3 runs 16 residues. CDR1 SGHRS and CDR2 YFSETQ come from the germline V gene. The CDR3 DNA sequence: TGCGCCAGCAGCCCGACGACGGGCGGTTACACCGGGGAGCTGTTTTTT. Translation: CASSPTTGGYTGELFF. Full variable domain (rest looked up from reference TRBV5-1 and TRBJ2-2): KAGVTQTPRYLIKTRGQQVTLSCSPISGHRSVSWYQQTPGQGLQFLFEYFSETQRNKGNFPGRFSGRQFSNSRSEMNVSTLELGDSALYLCASSPTTGGYTGELFFGEGSRLTVL.

The rearrangement links TRBV7-9 to TRBJ1-1, with unresolved D. Germline V gene lookup returns CDR1 SEHNR and CDR2 FQNEAQ (reference sequence). V shed 8 bases and J shed 0 bases, with 13 bases lying between them. The CDR3 sequence is 14 residues long. CDR3 in amino acids: CASDLSGMNTEAFF. The CDR3 nucleotides are TGTGCCAGCGATCTCTCGGGGATGAACACTGAAGCTTTCTTT.

The rearrangement links TRBV3-1 (or the pseudogene TRBV3-2) to TRBJ2-1; 8 nucleotides agree with TRBD2. The CDR3 is 16 residues long. Germline V gene lookup returns CDR1 LGHDT and CDR2 YNNKEL (reference sequence). The V and J ends lost 1 base and 7 bases, in that order; junction bases with no gene match: 9. The CDR3 nucleotides are TGTGCCAGCAGCCAAGGTCGGCTAGCGGGCGTGAATGAGCAGTTCTTC. It is translated as CASSQGRLAGVNEQFF.

The CDR3 reads CASSYSDVYQPQHF. DNA of the CDR3: TGTGCCAGCAGTTACTCGGACGTTTATCAGCCCCAGCATTTT. The gene calls are TRBV6-6 and TRBJ1-5; the D is unclear. The CDR3 covers 14 residues. CDR1 is MNHNY, CDR2 SVGAGI, per germline (reference sequence). V gave up 0 bases and J gave up 5 bases, with 8 bases separating them.

The chain carries TRBV13 and TRBJ2-3; 11 bases agree with TRBD1. J lost 3 bases, V lost 3 bases, and 2 bases had no gene match. This CDR3 contains 15 residues. The germline CDR1 and CDR2 sequences are PRHDT and FYEKMQ (reference sequence). The CDR3, as DNA: TGTGCCAGCAGCTTGGGACAGGGGGGAACAGATACGCAGTATTTT. It is translated as CASSLGQGGTDTQYF.

This clone showed up just once. This chain uses TRBV6-1 with TRBJ2-1; 9 bases map to TRBD2. This CDR3 is 16 amino acids long. The V and J ends lost 3 bases and 7 bases, in that order; junction bases with no gene match: 10. Germline lookup yields CDR1 MNHNS and CDR2 SASEGT. The CDR3 loop reads CASSDGERGAWNEQFF. The CDR3 nucleotides read TGTGCCAGCAGTGACGGGGAGCGGGGGGCCTGGAATGAGCAGTTCTTC.

This chain joins TRBV3-1 (or the pseudogene TRBV3-2) and TRBJ1-1; D gene uncertain. Germline V lookup: CDR1 LGHDT, CDR2 YNNKEL (reference sequence). The germline V and J ends were trimmed by 1 base and 1 base, with 10 bases remaining between them. The CDR3 covers 15 residues. Here the CDR3 reads CASSQGPRANTEAFF. The CDR3 coding sequence is TGTGCCAGCAGCCAAGGACCCCGAGCGAACACTGAAGCTTTCTTT.

The chain couples TRBV7-9 to TRBJ1-1; possibly TRBD1 for D (6 bases). This CDR3 spans 13 amino acids. CDR1 is SEHNR and CDR2 is FQNEAQ in the germline V gene (reference sequence). Trimming took off 7 bases at V and 3 bases at J, with 12 bases between the two ends. This CDR3 reads CASIRGADTEAFF. The CDR3 nucleotides are TGTGCCAGCATCCGGGGGGCGGACACTGAAGCTTTCTTT.

This clone was recorded once. The chain combines TRBV11-2 with TRBJ1-5; D possibly corresponds to TRBD1 (5 bases). V shed 1 base and J shed 6 bases, with 13 bases lying between them. Germline CDR1 is SGHAT and CDR2 is FQNNGV. There are 15 residues in the CDR3. The CDR3 DNA reads TGTGCCAGCAGCTTAGGCAGGGAGCGGGGTCAGCCCCAGCATTTT. Translated, it gives CASSLGRERGQPQHF.

The rearrangement uses TRBV7-9 and TRBJ1-5, with D uncertain. Germline V gene sequence: CDR1 SEHNR, CDR2 FQNEAQ (reference sequence). V lost 1 base to trimming and J lost 2 bases, with 9 bases between them. The CDR3 is 15 residues long. In DNA form, the CDR3 reads TGTGCCAGCAGCTTAGAATTGTCCGGCAATCAGCCCCAGCATTTT. Amino acid sequence: CASSLELSGNQPQHF.

The V call is TRBV27, the J call TRBJ1-2; D gene unclear. V dropped 3 bases and J dropped 4 bases, with 24 bases sitting between them. Per the germline V gene, CDR1 is MNHEY and CDR2 is SMNVEV (reference sequence). CDR3 length: 18 amino acids. In nucleotides, the CDR3 is TGTGCCAGCAGTTTCCTATTTAGTGACTCGCGGGGTGCCTATGGCTACACCTTC. Translated: CASSFLFSDSRGAYGYTF.

In its sample, this clone was seen a few times. This sequence joins TRBV6-1 and TRBJ2-7; TRBD2 aligns across 7 bases. CDR1 is MNHNS, CDR2 SASEGT, per germline. This CDR3 contains 16 residues. V lost 4 bases and J lost 3; bases outside the gene matches: 12. The CDR3 sequence is CASSAGLVSQYYEQYF. CDR3 in DNA: TGTGCCAGCAGTGCCGGACTAGTTTCCCAATACTACGAGCAGTACTTC.

The chain employs TRBV5-1 and TRBJ1-1; D gene unclear. CDR1 SGHRS and CDR2 YFSETQ come from the germline V gene. This CDR3 is 14 amino acids long. With 0 bases removed from V and 4 bases from J, the gap between germline ends came to 10 bases. This chain's CDR3 is CASSLAAGFTEAFF. The CDR3 DNA is TGCGCCAGCAGCTTGGCCGCGGGTTTCACTGAAGCTTTCTTT.